This T cell receptor (beta chain) was observed in a study of technical replicates of blood from a handful of donors. This CDR3 has 14 amino acids. Germline V gene lookup returns CDR1 SGHRS and CDR2 YFSETQ. V was pared by 5 bases and J by 5 bases, with 16 bases between. Only in-frame clones appear in the TCRdb table, and some are missing; sequencing was by immunoSEQ multiplex PCR. The repertoire holds 65,000 to 80,000 clones, with over 90% as singletons. Sample: T cells isolated from PBMCs. The chain links TRBV5-1 to TRBJ1-1; D is perhaps TRBD1 (5 bases). The origin of this receptor is a human donor in good health. CDR3: CASSYSTVGTEAFF. CDR3 DNA sequence: TGCGCCAGCAGTTACTCGACAGTGGGGACTGAAGCTTTCTTT.